This T cell receptor (beta chain) was sequenced for a study of T cells in tuberculosis. Method: immunoSEQ multiplex PCR; TCRdb's copy keeps in-frame clones and lacks some. Of 30,000 to 35,000 clones listed, roughly 93% are singletons. The time point here: new active TB diagnosis, blood taken before or within 7 days of starting treatment. The source was PBMCs, collected at tuberculosis diagnosis. The receptor's source is an adult with tuberculosis.

The CDR3 is CSVVGPGMNTEAFF. DNA for the CDR3: TGCAGCGTGGTAGGCCCAGGGATGAACACTGAAGCTTTCTTT. The chain joins TRBV29-1 to TRBJ1-1; tentatively, D is TRBD1 (5 bases). CDR3 length equals 14 residues. V lost 6 bases and J 0 bases, leaving 14 bases between the germline ends. Germline V gene lookup returns CDR1 SQVTM and CDR2 ANQGSEA.